Sequencing of this T cell receptor (beta chain) was carried out in a study of early T cells in non-severe SARS-CoV-2 infection. Study-level information: Chains stayed unpaired after sequencing of bulk RNA from unsorted whole blood.

There are a few counts of this clonotype. The antigen remains unidentified. Whole-study results and caveats: VDJdb matching skewed toward anti-spike CD8 responses, missing private and CD4 specificities.

The V end lost 1 base, the J end lost 2 bases, and 7 bases lay between the germline ends. The germline V gene has CDR1 SGHVS and CDR2 FQNEAQ. The CDR3 spans 14 residues. Molecules of cDNA were individually given unique molecular identifiers that were attached to them. TCRdb independently ran MiXCR on the 5' RACE reads; one entry per CDR3 protein. The sample comprises tens of thousands of distinct CDR3 sequences, roughly 12% of which are singletons, and roughly 15% rests with the top ten. This specimen was whole blood, taken at baseline. The source is an adult who was a healthcare worker with PCR-confirmed SARS-CoV-2 infection or an uninfected control (not recorded which). The donor label of this sample is uncertain. This chain uses TRBV7-8 with TRBJ2-3; D ambiguous. The CDR3 protein is CASSLGGNTDTQYF. Here the CDR3 DNA reads TGTGCCAGCAGCTTAGGGGGTAACACAGATACGCAGTATTTT. The full variable domain, rest sourced from reference TRBV7-8 and TRBJ2-3, is GAGVSQSPRYKVAKRGQDVALRCDPISGHVSLFWYQQALGQGPEFLTYFQNEAQLDKSGLPSDRFFAERPEGSVSTLKIQRTQQEDSAVYLCASSLGGNTDTQYFGPGTRLTVL.